This TCR beta chain emerged from a study of T cells in Graves' hyperthyroidism and ophthalmopathy. Findings and caveats of the study: Blood also contained most expanded thyroid clonotypes above 0.001.

TCR beta CDR3 region amplification was performed from RNA transcripts. First-round RT-PCR targeting the TCR CDR3 was performed with the HTBI primer set. One entry per CDR3 protein, called by TCRdb with MiXCR from the multiplex PCR reads. Of roughly 570,000 distinct CDR3 sequences listed, roughly 46% are singletons. This clonotype was observed at least ten times. Its antigen is not known. When ophthalmopathy did not progress within 18 months, Graves' hyperthyroidism was considered stable. Patients aged 18 to 65 with hyperthyroidism were newly diagnosed, with duration under 2 months. The study based diagnoses on clinical symptoms, serum thyroxine and TRAb, thyroid ultrasound and orbital computed tomography. This TCR derives from a woman aged 18-30 years with Graves' hyperthyroidism. What was sequenced was peripheral blood or thyroid tissue (not recorded which).

The CDR3 sequence is CSAREMVISNQPQHF. CDR3 DNA: TGCAGTGCTAGAGAGATGGTAATAAGCAATCAGCCCCAGCATTTT. The V call is TRBV20-1, the J call TRBJ1-5; D unresolved. The CDR3 extends over 15 amino acids. V gave up 0 bases and J gave up 1 base, with 10 bases separating them. Germline CDR1 DFQATT, CDR2 SNEGSKA (reference sequence).